The 29 T cell receptor beta chains below were found in one sample sequenced in a study of CD8+ T cells in alopecia areata. Specified treatment: oral pan-JAK inhibitor, 5-10 mg twice daily. RNA extraction was followed by reverse transcription into cDNA, which acted as the sequencing template. Sequencing was performed with immunoSEQ multiplex PCR; in TCRdb, only in-frame clones are kept and a portion is missing. The repertoire holds approximately 90,000 clones, with about 71% as singletons. Sequenced here: CD8+ T cells sorted from blood, sampled at week 44, from a patient treated with tofacitinib. The receptors here all came from a human donor with alopecia areata.

The V gene is TRBV7-9, the J gene TRBJ2-7; TRBD2 matches at 11 bases. This CDR3 comprises 15 residues. Losses at the gene ends were 5 bases for V and 3 bases for J; bases not matched to a gene: 6. In germline, CDR1 is SEHNR, CDR2 FQNEAQ (reference sequence). The CDR3 is CASSPVLAGDYEQYF. CDR3 DNA sequence: TGTGCCAGCAGCCCAGTACTAGCGGGGGACTACGAGCAGTACTTC.

J is TRBJ2-2 and V is TRBV15; D possibly matches TRBD1 or TRBD2 (7 bases each). The germline V gene encodes CDR1 LNHNV and CDR2 YYDKDF (reference sequence). The ends were cut back, 3 bases at V and 1 base at J, with 12 bases in the middle. This CDR3 spans 16 amino acids. CDR3 protein: CATSRSGTVNTGELFF. The CDR3 nucleotides read TGTGCCACCAGCAGGAGCGGGACAGTGAACACCGGGGAGCTGTTTTTT. The variable domain in full, completed from reference TRBV15 and TRBJ2-2, reads DAMVIQNPRYQVTQFGKPVTLSCSQTLNHNVMYWYQQKSSQAPKLLFHYYDKDFNNEADTPDNFQSRRPNTSFCFLDIRSPGLGDTAMYLCATSRSGTVNTGELFFGEGSRLTVL.

In its sample, this clone was seen a few times. The chain employs TRBV7-6 and TRBJ2-7; tentatively, D is TRBD1 (6 bases). Germline V CDR1 and CDR2: SGHVS, FNYEAQ. CDR3 length: 14 amino acids. Trimming pared 4 bases from V and 3 bases from J, leaving 13 bases between. The CDR3 DNA sequence: TGTGCCAGCAGCTCCTCCACAGGGTTCTACGAGCAGTACTTC. This encodes CASSSSTGFYEQYF. The variable domain in full, with the rest retrieved from reference TRBV7-6 and TRBJ2-7, is GAGVSQSPRYKVTKRGQDVALRCDPISGHVSLYWYRQALGQGPEFLTYFNYEAQQDKSGLPNDRFSAERPEGSISTLTIQRTEQRDSAMYRCASSSSTGFYEQYFGPGTRLTVT.

The rearrangement joins TRBV13 to TRBJ2-1, with D perhaps matching TRBD2 (6 bases). Between the trimmed V and J ends, which lost 5 bases and 6 bases, there was a span of 11 bases. This CDR3 spans 13 amino acids. Germline CDR1 is PRHDT and CDR2 is FYEKMQ (reference sequence). CDR3 protein: CASSNSGGNEQFF. In DNA, the CDR3 is TGTGCCAGCAGCAACTCCGGGGGCAATGAGCAGTTCTTC.

This chain joins TRBV6-5 and TRBJ2-1, with 9 bases that match TRBD2. Germline lookup yields CDR1 MNHEY and CDR2 SVGAGI. The CDR3 consists of 13 residues. The trim removed 6 bases at V and 9 bases at J, leaving 6 bases unmatched. The CDR3 loop reads CASRPAGGPEQFF. CDR3 DNA: TGTGCCAGCAGACCCGCGGGGGGGCCTGAGCAGTTCTTC.

Relative to its sample, this clone is medium-sized. The J gene is TRBJ2-7, the V gene TRBV19; TRBD1 agrees at 7 bases. This CDR3 region has 17 residues. The ends lost 0 bases at V and 0 bases at J; junction bases unmatched: 8. CDR1 and CDR2 from the germline V gene are LNHDA and SQIVND (reference sequence). For the CDR3, the DNA is TGTGCCAGTAGTATAGAAATAACCGGGACAGCCTCCTACGAGCAGTACTTC. Encoded protein: CASSIEITGTASYEQYF. The full variable domain, with the rest looked up from reference TRBV19 and TRBJ2-7, is DGGITQSPKYLFRKEGQNVTLSCEQNLNHDAMYWYRQDPGQGLRLIYYSQIVNDFQKGDIAEGYSVSREKKESFPLTVTSAQKNPTAFYLCASSIEITGTASYEQYFGPGTRLTVT.

V is TRBV4-1 and J is TRBJ2-7; possibly TRBD2 for D (5 bases). V dropped 2 bases and J dropped 3 bases, with 11 bases sitting between them. This CDR3 comprises 14 residues. Germline loops: CDR1 MGHRA, CDR2 YSYEKL. The CDR3 loop reads CASSQSEGNYEQYF. The CDR3 DNA reads as TGCGCCAGCAGCCAAAGTGAGGGTAACTACGAGCAGTACTTC.

The DNA for the CDR3 is TGCAGCGCAGACCTACAGGGGGGCTATGGCTACACCTTC. Translated, it gives CSADLQGGYGYTF. V gene TRBV29-1 combines with J gene TRBJ1-2; 8 bases line up with TRBD1. The V gene end was trimmed by 7 bases and the J gene end by 4 bases; junction bases not matched to a gene: 8. This CDR3 has 13 residues. Germline CDR1 is SQVTM and CDR2 is ANQGSEA. Full variable domain (remainder filled in from reference TRBV29-1 and TRBJ1-2): SAVISQKPSRDICQRGTSLTIQCQVDSQVTMMFWYRQQPGQSLTLIATANQGSEATYESGFVIDKFPISRPNLTFSTLTVSNMSPEDSSIYLCSADLQGGYGYTFGSGTRLTVV.

The chain uses TRBV11-2 and TRBJ2-5; D uncertain. V shed 1 base and J shed 2 bases, with 8 bases lying between them. The CDR3 runs 14 residues. The germline V gene encodes CDR1 SGHAT and CDR2 FQNNGV. CDR3 region: CASSLAVIQETQYF. The CDR3 coding sequence is TGTGCCAGCAGCTTAGCTGTGATTCAAGAGACCCAGTACTTC.

This clone has a handful of counts. The J gene is TRBJ2-7, the V gene TRBV29-1; D is possibly TRBD1 (5 bases). Trimming took off 4 bases at V and 1 base at J, with 14 bases between the two ends. This CDR3 contains 14 residues. The germline V gene encodes CDR1 SQVTM and CDR2 ANQGSEA. The CDR3 nucleotides are TGCAGCGTTGTAAGGGGCCTCGGGTCCTACGAGCAGTACTTC. It yields the protein CSVVRGLGSYEQYF.

The chain couples TRBV14 to TRBJ1-1; the D gene is possibly TRBD1 (6 bases). The CDR3 length is 15 residues. Germline V gives CDR1 SGHDN, CDR2 FVKESK. Trimming removed 0 bases at V and 7 bases at J, with 15 bases between. The CDR3 loop is CASSQERTEGYEAFF. The DNA for the CDR3 is TGTGCCAGCAGCCAAGAGAGGACAGAGGGGTATGAAGCTTTCTTT.

The V gene is TRBV30, the J gene TRBJ1-1, with TRBD1 matching over 7 bases. J lost 8 bases, V lost 1 base, and 4 bases had no gene match. The CDR3 is made up of 12 amino acids. Germline assignment: CDR1 GTSNPN and CDR2 SVGIG (reference sequence). The CDR3 spells CAWSARQGEAFF. The CDR3 DNA reads as TGTGCCTGGAGTGCGCGACAGGGCGAAGCTTTCTTT.

The rearrangement uses TRBV4-3 and TRBJ2-1; TRBD1 agrees at 7 bases. Germline CDR1 and CDR2: LGHNA and YSLEER. This CDR3 has 16 residues. Losses at the gene ends were 4 bases for V and 4 bases for J; bases not matched to a gene: 10. DNA for the CDR3: TGCGCCAGCAGCCCTCGTTGGAGACAGGGTTACAATGAGCAGTTCTTC. It codes for CASSPRWRQGYNEQFF.

This sequence joins TRBV4-3 and TRBJ2-1, with TRBD2 matching over 11 bases. Germline V gene data show CDR1 as LGHNA and CDR2 as YSLEER. J lost 4 bases, V lost 4 bases, and 6 bases had no gene match. This CDR3 spans 16 amino acids. The CDR3 spells CASSPNLAGGYNEQFF. CDR3 DNA: TGCGCCAGCAGCCCGAACCTAGCGGGGGGATACAATGAGCAGTTCTTC.

The V gene is TRBV6-6, the J gene TRBJ1-2, with D possibly being TRBD1 (5 bases). The CDR3 runs to 12 residues. Trimming left V 10 bases short and J 5 bases short, with 14 bases between. The germline V gene encodes CDR1 MNHNY and CDR2 SVGAGI (reference sequence). For the CDR3, the DNA is TGTGCCATCCCGGGGGAGCGGTATGGCTACACCTTC. Its protein is CAIPGERYGYTF.

This clone occurred a few times. The rearrangement uses TRBV4-3 and TRBJ2-3, with D possibly being TRBD1 or TRBD2 (5 bases each). CDR3 length: 16 amino acids. The V gene lost 4 bases and the J gene lost 2 bases, with 16 bases spanning the gap. CDR1 LGHNA and CDR2 YSLEER come from the germline V gene. Here the CDR3 reads CASSRVGDGTTDTQYF. CDR3 coding DNA: TGCGCCAGCAGCCGGGTGGGGGATGGGACCACAGATACGCAGTATTTT.

The chain has TRBV19 and TRBJ1-2, with a weak D call TRBD1 (5 bases). The CDR3 loop spans 14 amino acids. CDR1 and CDR2 (germline): LNHDA, SQIVND (reference sequence). V was cut by 8 bases and J by 5 bases, with 18 bases left in between. The CDR3 reads CASLSAGGEYGYTF. The CDR3 nucleotides read TGTGCCAGTCTCTCCGCGGGAGGGGAATATGGCTACACCTTC.

This chain links TRBV30 with TRBJ1-1; D ambiguous. CDR1 GTSNPN and CDR2 SVGIG come from the germline V gene (reference sequence). CDR3 size: 15 residues. Trimming cost V 2 bases and J 2 bases, with 15 bases left between them. CDR3 residues: CAWSQVGRVNTEAFF. DNA of the CDR3: TGTGCCTGGAGTCAGGTTGGGAGGGTTAACACTGAAGCTTTCTTT.

This sequence joins TRBV10-2 and TRBJ1-5; D possibly corresponds to TRBD1 (6 bases). CDR3 length: 15 residues. CDR1 WSHSY and CDR2 SAAADI come from the germline V gene. V was shortened by 4 bases and J by 6 bases, with 16 bases between the two germline ends. CDR3 coding DNA: TGCGCCAGCAGTGTGAGCAGAGGGGGTAGTCAGCCCCAGCATTTT. Its translation: CASSVSRGGSQPQHF.

The gene calls are TRBV6-6 and TRBJ2-3; TRBD1 aligns across 9 bases. Germline CDR1 MNHNY, CDR2 SVGAGI (reference sequence). This CDR3 is 15 amino acids long. Losses at the gene ends were 5 bases for V and 1 base for J; bases not matched to a gene: 4. CDR3 nucleotides: TGTGCCAGCAGTCCGACAGGGGGTGGCACAGATACGCAGTATTTT. Translating gives CASSPTGGGTDTQYF.

The chain employs TRBV7-9 and TRBJ2-1; 7 bases agree with TRBD1. Germline loops: CDR1 SEHNR, CDR2 FQNEAQ (reference sequence). The V and J ends lost 4 bases and 4 bases, in that order; junction bases with no gene match: 7. This CDR3 has 15 residues. Here the CDR3 reads CASSSQGDRYNEQFF. In DNA, the CDR3 is TGTGCCAGCAGCTCCCAGGGGGACAGATACAATGAGCAGTTCTTC.

This clone was recorded once. The gene calls are TRBV27 and TRBJ1-2; 10 bases are shared with TRBD1. The germline gives CDR1 MNHEY, CDR2 SMNVEV (reference sequence). The CDR3 runs 15 residues. V lost 3 bases and J lost 8; bases outside the gene matches: 9. CDR3 residues: CASSFVTGGAGGYTF. Here the CDR3 DNA reads TGTGCCAGCAGTTTTGTGACAGGGGGCGCGGGAGGCTACACCTTC.

This chain connects TRBV21-1 to TRBJ1-3. TRBV21-1 is noted as a pseudogene. The CDR3 runs 16 residues. As DNA, the CDR3 is TGTGCCAGCAGCAAATTAGGTCGCGGCTCTGGAAACACCATATATTTT. Its translation is CASSKLGRGSGNTIYF.

The chain is built from TRBV10-3 and TRBJ1-2, with D perhaps matching TRBD1 (6 bases). The ends were cut back, 5 bases at V and 10 bases at J, with 14 bases in the middle. Germline V CDR1 and CDR2: ENHRY, SYGVKD. The CDR3 has 12 residues. This CDR3 is CAISFDRSSYTF. For the CDR3, the DNA is TGTGCCATCAGTTTTGACAGGTCGTCCTACACCTTC.

The J gene is TRBJ1-1, the V gene TRBV14; D is possibly TRBD1 (5 bases). This CDR3 spans 16 amino acids. V shed 0 bases and J shed 3 bases, with 14 bases lying between them. CDR1 and CDR2 from the germline V gene are SGHDN and FVKESK. In nucleotides, the CDR3 is TGTGCCAGCAGCCAAGAGGGGGAGGGAAGGGACACTGAAGCTTTCTTT. Its translation is CASSQEGEGRDTEAFF.

This chain connects TRBV7-8 to TRBJ1-1; D might be TRBD1 (6 bases). V shed 0 bases and J shed 3 bases, with 17 bases lying between them. CDR1 and CDR2 from the germline V gene are SGHVS and FQNEAQ. The CDR3 loop spans 17 amino acids. The CDR3 sequence: CASSLANRVIADTEAFF. CDR3 bases: TGTGCCAGCAGCTTAGCGAACAGGGTGATTGCAGACACTGAAGCTTTCTTT.

The chain joins TRBV12-5 to TRBJ1-5, with D unclear. CDR1 and CDR2 (germline): LGHNT, FRNRAP. The CDR3 contains 15 residues. Trimming pared 2 bases from V and 5 bases from J, leaving 13 bases between. The CDR3 is CASGLTKDRDQPQHF. The CDR3 DNA follows: TGTGCTAGTGGTTTGACGAAAGACCGAGATCAGCCCCAGCATTTT.

The chain combines TRBV5-5 with TRBJ2-5, with TRBD1 matching 7 bases. The closer fit of TRBJ2-7 to the DNA end suggests the J call may be wrong. The CDR3 sequence is 14 residues long. Germline CDR1 and CDR2: SGHKS and YYEKEE (reference sequence). CDR3 nucleotides: TGTGCCAGCATACCGGGACAGAGACTCTACGAGCAGTACTTC. Translated: CASIPGQRLYEQYF.

The rearrangement joins TRBV11-2 to TRBJ1-2, with D possibly being TRBD1 (5 bases). The CDR3 consists of 13 residues. The germline V gene encodes CDR1 SGHAT and CDR2 FQNNGV. Between the trimmed V and J ends, which lost 2 bases and 12 bases, there was a span of 16 bases. CDR3 nucleotides: TGTGCCAGCAGCTTAACCTCCGGGGGAGAGAACACCTTC. Its translation is CASSLTSGGENTF.